The entry below describes one T cell receptor (beta chain). Its antigen is currently unknown. MiXCR, run by TCRdb on the reads, gives a single entry per CDR3 protein. Of 900,000 to 950,000 distinct CDR3 sequences listed, roughly 30% were seen once; the top ten hold roughly an eighth. These data come from a study of T cell repertoires in cytomegalovirus infection. The CDR3 is 14 amino acids. V dropped 7 bases and J dropped 6; count of bases not matched to a gene: 8. Germline CDR1 MNHEY, CDR2 SMNVEV (reference sequence). The genes are TRBV27 and TRBJ2-7; 11 bases line up with TRBD1. The source was cultured CD8+ T cells from PBMCs, collected from culture after CMV antigen stimulation. This receptor was obtained from a human donor in good health (CMV status not recorded). Some clones in this sample may be carry-over from other donors' samples. The CDR3, as DNA: TGTGCCAGCAAGTTAGGGGGACAGGGGGGCGAGCAGTACTTC. Translated: CASKLGGQGGEQYF.